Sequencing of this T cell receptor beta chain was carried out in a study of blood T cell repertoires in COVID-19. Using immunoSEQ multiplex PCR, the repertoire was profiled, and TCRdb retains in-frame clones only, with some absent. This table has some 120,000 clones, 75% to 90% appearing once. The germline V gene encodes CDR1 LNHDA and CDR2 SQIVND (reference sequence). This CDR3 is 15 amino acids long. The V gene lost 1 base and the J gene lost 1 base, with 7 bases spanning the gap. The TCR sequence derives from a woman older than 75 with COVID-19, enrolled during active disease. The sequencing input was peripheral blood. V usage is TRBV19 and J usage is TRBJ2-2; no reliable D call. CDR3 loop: CASSIGRRNTGELFF. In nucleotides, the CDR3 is TGTGCCAGTAGTATAGGAAGGAGGAACACCGGGGAGCTGTTTTTT.